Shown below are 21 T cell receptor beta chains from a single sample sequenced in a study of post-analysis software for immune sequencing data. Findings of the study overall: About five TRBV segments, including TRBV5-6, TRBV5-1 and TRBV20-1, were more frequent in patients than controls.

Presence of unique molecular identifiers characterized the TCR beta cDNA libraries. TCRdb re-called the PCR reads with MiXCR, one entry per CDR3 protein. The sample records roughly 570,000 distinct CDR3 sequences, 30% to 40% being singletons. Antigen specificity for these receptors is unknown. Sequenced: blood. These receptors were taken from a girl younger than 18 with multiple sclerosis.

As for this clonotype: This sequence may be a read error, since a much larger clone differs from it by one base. CDR3 loop: CASSLRTGYNEQFF. CDR3 in DNA: TGTGCCAGCAGCCTCCGGACAGGGTACAATGAGCAGTTCTTC. The chain carries TRBV7-2 and TRBJ2-1, with 8 positions matching TRBD1. This CDR3 has 14 amino acids. The J segment lost 4 bases and the V segment lost 5 bases, leaving 4 bases of the junction unmatched. Germline values: CDR1 SGHTA, CDR2 FQGNSA.

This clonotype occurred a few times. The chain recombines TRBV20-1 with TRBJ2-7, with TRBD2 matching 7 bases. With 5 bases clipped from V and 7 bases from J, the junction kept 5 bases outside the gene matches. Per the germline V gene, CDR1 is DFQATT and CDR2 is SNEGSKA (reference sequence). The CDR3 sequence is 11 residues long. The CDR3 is CSARGRGEQYF. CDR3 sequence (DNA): TGCAGTGCTCGGGGGAGGGGAGAGCAGTACTTC.

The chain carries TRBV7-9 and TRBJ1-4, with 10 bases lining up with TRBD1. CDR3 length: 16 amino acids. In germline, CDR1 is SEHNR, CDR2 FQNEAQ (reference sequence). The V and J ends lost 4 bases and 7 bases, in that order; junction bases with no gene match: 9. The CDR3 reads CASSSIPGQGIEKLFF. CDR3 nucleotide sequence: TGTGCCAGCAGCTCCATTCCGGGACAGGGGATTGAAAAACTGTTTTTT. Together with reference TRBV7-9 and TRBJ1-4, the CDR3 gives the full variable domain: DTGVSQNPRHKITKRGQNVTFRCDPISEHNRLYWYRQTLGQGPEFLTYFQNEAQLEKSRLLSDRFSAERPKGSFSTLEIQRTEQGDSAMYLCASSSIPGQGIEKLFFGSGTQLSVL.

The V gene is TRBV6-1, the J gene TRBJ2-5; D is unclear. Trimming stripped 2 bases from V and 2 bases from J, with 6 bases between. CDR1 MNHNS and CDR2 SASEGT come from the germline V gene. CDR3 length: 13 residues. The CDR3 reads CASSEIQQETQYF. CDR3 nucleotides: TGTGCCAGCAGTGAAATACAACAAGAGACCCAGTACTTC.

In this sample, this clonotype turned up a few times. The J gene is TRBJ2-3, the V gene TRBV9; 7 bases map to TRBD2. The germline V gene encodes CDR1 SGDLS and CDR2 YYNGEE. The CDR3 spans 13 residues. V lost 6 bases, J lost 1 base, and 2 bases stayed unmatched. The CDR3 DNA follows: TGTGCCAGCAAGGCGGGGGGCACAGATACGCAGTATTTT. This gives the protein CASKAGGTDTQYF.

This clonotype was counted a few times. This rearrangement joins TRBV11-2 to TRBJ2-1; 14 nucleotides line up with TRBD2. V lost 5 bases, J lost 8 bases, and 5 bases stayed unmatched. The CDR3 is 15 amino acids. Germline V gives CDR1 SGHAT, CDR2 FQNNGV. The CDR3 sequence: CASSLGLAGGHEQFF. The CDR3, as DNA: TGTGCCAGCAGCCTCGGACTAGCGGGGGGTCATGAGCAGTTCTTC.

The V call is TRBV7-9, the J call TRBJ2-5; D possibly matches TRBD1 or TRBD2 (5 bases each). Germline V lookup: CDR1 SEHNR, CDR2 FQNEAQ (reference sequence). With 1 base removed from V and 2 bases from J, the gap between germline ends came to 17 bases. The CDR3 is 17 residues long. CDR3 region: CASSLVSGTYGQETQYF. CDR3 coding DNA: TGTGCCAGCAGCTTAGTCTCTGGGACGTATGGACAAGAGACCCAGTACTTC.

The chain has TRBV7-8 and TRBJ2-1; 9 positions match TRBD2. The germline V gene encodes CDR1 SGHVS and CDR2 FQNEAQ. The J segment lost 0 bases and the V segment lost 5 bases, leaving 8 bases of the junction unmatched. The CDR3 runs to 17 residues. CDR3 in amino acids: CASSQGLARLSYNEQFF. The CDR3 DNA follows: TGTGCCAGCAGCCAAGGACTAGCGCGCCTCTCCTACAATGAGCAGTTCTTC.

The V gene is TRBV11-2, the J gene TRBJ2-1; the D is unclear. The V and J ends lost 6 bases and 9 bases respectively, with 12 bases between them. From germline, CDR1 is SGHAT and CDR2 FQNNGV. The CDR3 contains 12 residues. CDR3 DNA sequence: TGTGCCAGCAGTCCTAGTTCAGGTGAGCAGTTCTTC. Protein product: CASSPSSGEQFF. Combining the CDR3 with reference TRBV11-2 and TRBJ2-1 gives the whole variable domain EAGVAQSPRYKIIEKRQSVAFWCNPISGHATLYWYQQILGQGPKLLIQFQNNGVVDDSQLPKDRFSAERLKGVDSTLKIQPAKLEDSAVYLCASSPSSGEQFFGPGTRLTVL.

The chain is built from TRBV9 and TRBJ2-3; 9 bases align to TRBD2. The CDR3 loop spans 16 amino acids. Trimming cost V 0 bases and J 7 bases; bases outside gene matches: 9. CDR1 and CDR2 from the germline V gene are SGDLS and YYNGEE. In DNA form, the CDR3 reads TGTGCCAGCAGCGTAGACGGGACTAGCTTGCTCTATACGCAGTATTTT. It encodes CASSVDGTSLLYTQYF.

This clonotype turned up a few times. CDR3 nucleotides: TGTGCCAGCGGGCGGGGGCAAGAGACCCAGTACTTC. Residues: CASGRGQETQYF. The chain combines TRBV27 with TRBJ2-5; TRBD2 aligns across 7 bases. CDR1 MNHEY and CDR2 SMNVEV come from the germline V gene (reference sequence). This CDR3 has 12 amino acids. V was pared by 8 bases and J by 2 bases, with 2 bases of the junction left unmatched.

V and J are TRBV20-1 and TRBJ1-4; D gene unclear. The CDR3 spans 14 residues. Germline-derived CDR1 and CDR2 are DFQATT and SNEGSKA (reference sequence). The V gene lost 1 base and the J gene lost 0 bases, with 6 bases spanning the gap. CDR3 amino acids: CSARVAATNEKLFF. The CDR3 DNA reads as TGCAGTGCTAGAGTGGCAGCAACTAATGAAAAACTGTTTTTT.

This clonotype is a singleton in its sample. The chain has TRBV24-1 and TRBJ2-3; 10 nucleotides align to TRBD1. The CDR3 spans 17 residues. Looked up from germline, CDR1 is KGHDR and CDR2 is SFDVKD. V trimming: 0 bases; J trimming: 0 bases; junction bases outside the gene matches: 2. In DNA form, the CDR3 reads TGTGCCACCAGTGATTTGCGGGACAGGGGAAGCACAGATACGCAGTATTTT. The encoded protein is CATSDLRDRGSTDTQYF.

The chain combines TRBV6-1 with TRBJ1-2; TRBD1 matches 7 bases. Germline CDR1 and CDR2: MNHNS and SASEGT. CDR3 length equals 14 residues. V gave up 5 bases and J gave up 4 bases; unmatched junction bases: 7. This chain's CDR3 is CASSTRTGLYGYTF. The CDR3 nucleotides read TGTGCCAGCAGTACAAGGACAGGCCTCTATGGCTACACCTTC.

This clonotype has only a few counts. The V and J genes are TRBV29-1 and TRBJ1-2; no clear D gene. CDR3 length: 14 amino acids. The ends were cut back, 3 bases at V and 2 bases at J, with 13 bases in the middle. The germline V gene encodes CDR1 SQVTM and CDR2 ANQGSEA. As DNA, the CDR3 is TGCAGCGTTGACAGTCTCCTTCCCAACTATGGCTACACCTTC. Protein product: CSVDSLLPNYGYTF.

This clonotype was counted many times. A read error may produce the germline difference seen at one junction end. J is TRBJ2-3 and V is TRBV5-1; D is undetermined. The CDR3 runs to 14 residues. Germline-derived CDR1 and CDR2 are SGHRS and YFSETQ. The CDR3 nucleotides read TGTGCCAGCAGCTTAGGCGGTAGCACAGATACGCAGTATTTT. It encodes CASSLGGSTDTQYF.

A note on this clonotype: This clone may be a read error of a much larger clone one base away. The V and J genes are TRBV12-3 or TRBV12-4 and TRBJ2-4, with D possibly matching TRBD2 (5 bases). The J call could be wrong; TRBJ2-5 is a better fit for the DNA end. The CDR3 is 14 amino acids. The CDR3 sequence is CANSFPGSQETQYF. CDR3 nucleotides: TGTGCCAACAGTTTTCCGGGATCTCAAGAGACCCAGTACTTC.

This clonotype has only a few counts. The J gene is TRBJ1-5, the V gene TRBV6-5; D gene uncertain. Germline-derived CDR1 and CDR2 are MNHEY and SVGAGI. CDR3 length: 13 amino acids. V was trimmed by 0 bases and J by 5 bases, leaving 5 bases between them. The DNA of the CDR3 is TGTGCCAGCAGTTACTCGTGGGATCAGCCCCAGCATTTT. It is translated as CASSYSWDQPQHF.

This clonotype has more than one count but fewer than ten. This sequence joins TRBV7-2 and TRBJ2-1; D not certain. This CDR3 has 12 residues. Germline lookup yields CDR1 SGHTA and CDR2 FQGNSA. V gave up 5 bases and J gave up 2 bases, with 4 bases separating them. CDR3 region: CASSATYNEQFF. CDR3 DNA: TGTGCCAGCAGCGCTACCTACAATGAGCAGTTCTTC.

The CDR3 loop is CSASIMEGLARYEQYF. CDR3 in DNA: TGCAGTGCTAGTATAATGGAGGGACTAGCGCGCTACGAGCAGTACTTC. The chain combines TRBV20-1 with TRBJ2-7; 10 bases align to TRBD2. Trimming cost V 3 bases and J 3 bases; bases outside gene matches: 11. Per germline, CDR1 DFQATT and CDR2 SNEGSKA (reference sequence). The CDR3 is 16 residues long.

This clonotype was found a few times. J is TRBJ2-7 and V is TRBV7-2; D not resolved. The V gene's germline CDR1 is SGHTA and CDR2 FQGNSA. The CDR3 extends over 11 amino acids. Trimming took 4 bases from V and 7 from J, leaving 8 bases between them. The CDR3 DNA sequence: TGTGCCAGCAGCTATTATGGAGAGCAGTACTTC. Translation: CASSYYGEQYF.